This T cell receptor beta chain was obtained from a study of metastatic and nonmetastatic thyroid tumors. Findings of the study overall: A significant increase in TCR beta diversity was reportedly seen in malignant thyroid tumors relative to benign nodules, in blood and tumor.

Turning to this clone: Its cognate antigen is unknown. At one of its ends the junction is not consistent with the germline gene, which may arise from a read error.

All patients were treatment-naive before thyroid surgery. Using MiXCR, TCRdb reanalyzed the PCR reads. This table holds 30,000 to 45,000 clones, over 40% found once. CDR3 length: 15 residues. The specimen was tumor tissue. The TCR sequence derives from a male donor with papillary thyroid cancer or a benign thyroid nodule (not recorded which). Some clones in this sample may be carry-over from other donors' samples. The genes are TRBV12-3 or TRBV12-4 and TRBJ2-1; TRBD2 matches at 11 bases. The CDR3 DNA follows: TGTGCCAGCAGTGTAGCGGGAGGGCCCTACAATGAGCAGTTCTTC. Translating it yields CASSVAGGPYNEQFF.